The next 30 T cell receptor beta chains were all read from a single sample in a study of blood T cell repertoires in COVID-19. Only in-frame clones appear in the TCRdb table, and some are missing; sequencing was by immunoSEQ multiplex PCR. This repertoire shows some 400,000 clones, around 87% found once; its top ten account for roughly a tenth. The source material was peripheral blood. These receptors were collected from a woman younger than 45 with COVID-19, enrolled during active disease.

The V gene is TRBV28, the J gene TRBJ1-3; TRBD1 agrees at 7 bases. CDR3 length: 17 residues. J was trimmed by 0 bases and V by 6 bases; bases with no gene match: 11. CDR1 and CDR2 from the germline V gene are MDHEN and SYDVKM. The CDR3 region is CASRNTGAPYSGNTIYF. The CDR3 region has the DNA TGTGCCAGCAGGAACACAGGGGCCCCATACTCTGGAAACACCATATATTTT.

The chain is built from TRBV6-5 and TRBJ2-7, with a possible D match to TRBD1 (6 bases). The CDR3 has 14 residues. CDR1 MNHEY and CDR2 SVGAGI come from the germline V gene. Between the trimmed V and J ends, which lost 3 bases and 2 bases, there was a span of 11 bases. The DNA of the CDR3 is TGTGCCAGCAGTTATACGGGACAAACCTACGAGCAGTACTTC. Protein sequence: CASSYTGQTYEQYF.

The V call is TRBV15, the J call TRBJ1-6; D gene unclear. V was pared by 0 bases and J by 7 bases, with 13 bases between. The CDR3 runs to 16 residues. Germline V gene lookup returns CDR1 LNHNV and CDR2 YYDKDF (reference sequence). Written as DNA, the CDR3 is TGTGCCACCAGCAGAGATATAATGGCAGAAAATTCACCCCTCCACTTT. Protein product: CATSRDIMAENSPLHF.

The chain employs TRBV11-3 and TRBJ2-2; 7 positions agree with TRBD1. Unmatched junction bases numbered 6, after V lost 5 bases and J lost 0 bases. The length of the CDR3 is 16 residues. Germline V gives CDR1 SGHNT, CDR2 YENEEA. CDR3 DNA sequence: TGTGCCAGCAGCAGACGTGGGACAGCGAACACCGGGGAGCTGTTTTTT. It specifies CASSRRGTANTGELFF.

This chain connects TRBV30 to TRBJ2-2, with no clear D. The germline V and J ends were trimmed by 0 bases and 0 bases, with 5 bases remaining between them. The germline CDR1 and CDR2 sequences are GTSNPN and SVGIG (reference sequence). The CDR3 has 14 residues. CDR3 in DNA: TGTGCCTGGAGTGTAATAGCGAACACCGGGGAGCTGTTTTTT. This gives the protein CAWSVIANTGELFF.

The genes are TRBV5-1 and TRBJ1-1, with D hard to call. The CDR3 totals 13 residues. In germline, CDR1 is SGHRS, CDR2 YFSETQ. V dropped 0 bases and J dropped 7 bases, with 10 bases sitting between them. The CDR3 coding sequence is TGCGCCAGCAGCTTGGGATCGGGGAATGAAGCTTTCTTT. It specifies CASSLGSGNEAFF.

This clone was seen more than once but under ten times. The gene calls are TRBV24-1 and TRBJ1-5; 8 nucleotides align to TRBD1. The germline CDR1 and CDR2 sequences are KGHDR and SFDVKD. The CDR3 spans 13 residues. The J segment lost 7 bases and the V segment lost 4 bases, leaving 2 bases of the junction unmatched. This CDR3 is CATSDWTGQPQHF. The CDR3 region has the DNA TGTGCCACCAGTGACTGGACAGGGCAGCCCCAGCATTTT.

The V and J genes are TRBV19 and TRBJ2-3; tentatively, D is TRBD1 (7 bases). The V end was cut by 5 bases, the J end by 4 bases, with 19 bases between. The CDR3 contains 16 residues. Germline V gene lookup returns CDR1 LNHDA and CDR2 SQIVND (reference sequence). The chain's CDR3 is CASSLRGDTNPDTQYF. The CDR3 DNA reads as TGTGCCAGTAGTCTCAGGGGGGACACCAATCCAGATACGCAGTATTTT.

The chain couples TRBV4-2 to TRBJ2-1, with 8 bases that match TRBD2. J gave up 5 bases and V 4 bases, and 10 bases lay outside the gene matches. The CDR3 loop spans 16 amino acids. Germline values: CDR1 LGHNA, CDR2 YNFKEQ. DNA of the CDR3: TGTGCCAGCAGCCCCCGAGGGGGACTAGATAACAATGAGCAGTTCTTC. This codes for CASSPRGGLDNNEQFF.

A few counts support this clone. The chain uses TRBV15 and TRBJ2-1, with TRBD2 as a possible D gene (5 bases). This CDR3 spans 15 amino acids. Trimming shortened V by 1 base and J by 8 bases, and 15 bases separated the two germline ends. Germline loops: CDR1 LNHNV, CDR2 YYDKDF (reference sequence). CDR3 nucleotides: TGTGCCACCAGCAGAGGCGGCCGTCTGAGGGATGAGCAGTTCTTC. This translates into CATSRGGRLRDEQFF.

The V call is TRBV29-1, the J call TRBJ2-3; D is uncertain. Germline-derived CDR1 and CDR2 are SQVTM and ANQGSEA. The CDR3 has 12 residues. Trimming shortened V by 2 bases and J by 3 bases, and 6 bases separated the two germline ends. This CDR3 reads CSVEPGTDTQYF. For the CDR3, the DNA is TGCAGCGTTGAACCCGGGACAGATACGCAGTATTTT.

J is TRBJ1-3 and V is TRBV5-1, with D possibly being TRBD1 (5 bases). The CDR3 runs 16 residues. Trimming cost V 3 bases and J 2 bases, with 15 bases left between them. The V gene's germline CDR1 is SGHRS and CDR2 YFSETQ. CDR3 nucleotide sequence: TGCGCCAGCAGCTACCATGGTTTGGGGCCTGGAAACACCATATATTTT. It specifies CASSYHGLGPGNTIYF.

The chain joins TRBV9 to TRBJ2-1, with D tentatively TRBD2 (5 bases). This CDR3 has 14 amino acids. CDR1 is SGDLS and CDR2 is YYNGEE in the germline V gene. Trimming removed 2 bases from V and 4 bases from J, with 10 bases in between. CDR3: CASSVSDEYNEQFF. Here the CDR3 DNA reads TGTGCCAGCAGCGTTAGCGACGAATACAATGAGCAGTTCTTC.

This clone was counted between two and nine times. This CDR3 is CASSRSDRGIQPQHF. The CDR3 DNA reads as TGTGCCAGCTCACGCTCCGACAGGGGCATTCAGCCCCAGCATTTT. The chain is built from TRBV18 and TRBJ1-5, with TRBD1 matching over 8 bases. Germline V gene lookup returns CDR1 KGHSH and CDR2 LQKENI. The V segment lost 4 bases and the J segment 6 bases; nucleotides outside the gene matches: 8. The CDR3 sequence is 15 residues long.

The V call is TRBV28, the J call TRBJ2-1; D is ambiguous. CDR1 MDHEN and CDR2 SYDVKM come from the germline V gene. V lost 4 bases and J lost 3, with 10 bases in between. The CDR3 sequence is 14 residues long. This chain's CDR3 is CASSSAGLYNEQFF. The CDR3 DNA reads TGTGCCAGCAGTTCGGCAGGCCTCTACAATGAGCAGTTCTTC.

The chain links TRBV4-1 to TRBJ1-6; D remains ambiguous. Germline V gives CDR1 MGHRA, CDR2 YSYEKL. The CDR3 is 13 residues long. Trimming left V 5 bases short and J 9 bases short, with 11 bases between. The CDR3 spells CASSKQEGSPLHF. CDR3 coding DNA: TGCGCCAGCAGCAAGCAGGAAGGTTCACCCCTCCACTTT.

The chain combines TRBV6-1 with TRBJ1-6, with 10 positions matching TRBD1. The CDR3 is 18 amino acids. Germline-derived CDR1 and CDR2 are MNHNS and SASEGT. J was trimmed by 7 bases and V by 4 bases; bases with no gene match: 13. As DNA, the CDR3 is TGTGCCAGCAGTGCCTCCCGGGGGACAGGGGTGGGAAATTCACCCCTCCACTTT. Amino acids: CASSASRGTGVGNSPLHF.

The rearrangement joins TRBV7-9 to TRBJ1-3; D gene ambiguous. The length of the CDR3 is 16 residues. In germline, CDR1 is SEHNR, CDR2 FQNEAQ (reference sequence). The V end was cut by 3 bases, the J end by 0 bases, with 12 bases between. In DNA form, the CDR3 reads TGTGCCAGCAGCTTTTTTCGAGGAAGCTCTGGAAACACCATATATTTT. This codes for CASSFFRGSSGNTIYF.

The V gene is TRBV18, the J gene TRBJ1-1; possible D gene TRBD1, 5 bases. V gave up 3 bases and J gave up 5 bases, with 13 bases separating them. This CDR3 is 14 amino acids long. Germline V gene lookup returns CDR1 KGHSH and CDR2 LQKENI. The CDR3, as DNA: TGTGCCAGCTCACCCGGGGGAGTAGGGACTGAAGCTTTCTTT. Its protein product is CASSPGGVGTEAFF.

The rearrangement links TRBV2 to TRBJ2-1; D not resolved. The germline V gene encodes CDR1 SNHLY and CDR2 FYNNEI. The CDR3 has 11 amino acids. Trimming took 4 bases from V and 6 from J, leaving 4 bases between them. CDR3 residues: CASSGANEQFF. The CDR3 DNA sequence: TGTGCCAGCAGTGGGGCCAATGAGCAGTTCTTC.

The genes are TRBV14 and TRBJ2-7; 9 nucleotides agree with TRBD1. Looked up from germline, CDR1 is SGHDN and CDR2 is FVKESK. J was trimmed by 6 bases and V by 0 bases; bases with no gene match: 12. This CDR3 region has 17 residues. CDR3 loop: CASSQDSGGQGWVEQYF. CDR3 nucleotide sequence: TGTGCCAGCAGCCAAGATTCAGGGGGACAGGGTTGGGTCGAGCAGTACTTC.

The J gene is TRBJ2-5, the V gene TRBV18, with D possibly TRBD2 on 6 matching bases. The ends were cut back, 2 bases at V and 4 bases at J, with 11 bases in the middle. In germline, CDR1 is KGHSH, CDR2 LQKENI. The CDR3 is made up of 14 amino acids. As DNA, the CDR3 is TGTGCCAGCTCACCAGGAGGGGTGGGAGAGACCCAGTACTTC. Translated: CASSPGGVGETQYF.

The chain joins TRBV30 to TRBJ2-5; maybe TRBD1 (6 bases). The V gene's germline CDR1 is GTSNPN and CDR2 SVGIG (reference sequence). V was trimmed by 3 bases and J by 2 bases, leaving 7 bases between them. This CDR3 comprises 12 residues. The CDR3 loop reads CAWRGGQETQYF. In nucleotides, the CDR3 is TGTGCCTGGAGAGGGGGACAAGAGACCCAGTACTTC.

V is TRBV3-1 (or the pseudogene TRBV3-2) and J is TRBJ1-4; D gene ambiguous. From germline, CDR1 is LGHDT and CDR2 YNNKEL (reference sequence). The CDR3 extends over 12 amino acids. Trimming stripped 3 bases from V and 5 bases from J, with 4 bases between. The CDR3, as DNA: TGTGCCAGCAGCCATCCGAATGAAAAACTGTTTTTT. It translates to CASSHPNEKLFF.

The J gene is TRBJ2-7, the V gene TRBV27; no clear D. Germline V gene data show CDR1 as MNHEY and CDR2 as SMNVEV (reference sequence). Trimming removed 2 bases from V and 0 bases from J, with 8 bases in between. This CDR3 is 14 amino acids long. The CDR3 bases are TGTGCCAGCAGTTTAGGCTTATTCTCCTACGAGCAGTACTTC. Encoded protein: CASSLGLFSYEQYF.

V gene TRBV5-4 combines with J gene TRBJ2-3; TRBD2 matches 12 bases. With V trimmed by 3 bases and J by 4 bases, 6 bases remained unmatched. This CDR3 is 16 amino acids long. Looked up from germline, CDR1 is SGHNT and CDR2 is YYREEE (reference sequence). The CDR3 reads CASSSRLAGASDTQYF. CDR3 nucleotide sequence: TGTGCCAGCAGCTCCCGACTAGCGGGAGCGTCAGATACGCAGTATTTT.

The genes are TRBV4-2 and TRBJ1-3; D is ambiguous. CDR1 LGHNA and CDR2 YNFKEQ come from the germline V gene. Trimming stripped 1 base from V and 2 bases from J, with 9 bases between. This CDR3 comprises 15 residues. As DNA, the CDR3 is TGTGCCAGCAGCCAAGTGGGGAGCCCTGGAAACACCATATATTTT. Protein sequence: CASSQVGSPGNTIYF.

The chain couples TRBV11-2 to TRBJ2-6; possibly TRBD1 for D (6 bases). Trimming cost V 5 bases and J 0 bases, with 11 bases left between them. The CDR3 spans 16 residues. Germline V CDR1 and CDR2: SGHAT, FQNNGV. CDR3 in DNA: TGTGCCAGCAGCCTCCTCAGGGGCTCTGGGGCCAACGTCCTGACTTTC. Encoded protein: CASSLLRGSGANVLTF. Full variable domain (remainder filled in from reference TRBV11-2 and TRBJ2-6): EAGVAQSPRYKIIEKRQSVAFWCNPISGHATLYWYQQILGQGPKLLIQFQNNGVVDDSQLPKDRFSAERLKGVDSTLKIQPAKLEDSAVYLCASSLLRGSGANVLTFGAGSRLTVL.

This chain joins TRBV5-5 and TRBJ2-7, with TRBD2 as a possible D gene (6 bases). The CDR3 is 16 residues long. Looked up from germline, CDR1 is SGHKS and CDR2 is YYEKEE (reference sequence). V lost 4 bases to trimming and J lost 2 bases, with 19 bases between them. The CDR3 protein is CASSGDWRKKTYEQYF. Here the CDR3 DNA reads TGTGCCAGCAGCGGGGACTGGAGGAAGAAGACCTACGAGCAGTACTTC.

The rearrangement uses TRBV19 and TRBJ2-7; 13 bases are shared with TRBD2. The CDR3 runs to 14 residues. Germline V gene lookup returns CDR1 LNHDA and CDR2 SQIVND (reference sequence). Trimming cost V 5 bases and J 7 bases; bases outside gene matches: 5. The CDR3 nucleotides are TGTGCCAGTAGTCTACCGGGACTAGCGGGAGAGCAGTACTTC. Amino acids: CASSLPGLAGEQYF. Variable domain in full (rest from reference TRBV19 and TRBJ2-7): DGGITQSPKYLFRKEGQNVTLSCEQNLNHDAMYWYRQDPGQGLRLIYYSQIVNDFQKGDIAEGYSVSREKKESFPLTVTSAQKNPTAFYLCASSLPGLAGEQYFGPGTRLTVT.